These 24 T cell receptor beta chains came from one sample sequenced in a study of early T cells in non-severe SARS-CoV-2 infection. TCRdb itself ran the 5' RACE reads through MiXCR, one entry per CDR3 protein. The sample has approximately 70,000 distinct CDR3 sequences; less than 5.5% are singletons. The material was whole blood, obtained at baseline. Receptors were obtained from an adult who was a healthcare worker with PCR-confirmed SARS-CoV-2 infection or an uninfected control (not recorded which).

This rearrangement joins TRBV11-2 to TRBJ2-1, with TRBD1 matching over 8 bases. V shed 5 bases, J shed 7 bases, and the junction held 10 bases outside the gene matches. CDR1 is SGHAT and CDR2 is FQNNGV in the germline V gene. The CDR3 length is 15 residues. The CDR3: CASSPGRGQSNEQFF. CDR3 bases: TGTGCCAGCAGCCCGGGCAGGGGGCAATCTAATGAGCAGTTCTTC. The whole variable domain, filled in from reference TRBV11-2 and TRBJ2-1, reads EAGVAQSPRYKIIEKRQSVAFWCNPISGHATLYWYQQILGQGPKLLIQFQNNGVVDDSQLPKDRFSAERLKGVDSTLKIQPAKLEDSAVYLCASSPGRGQSNEQFFGPGTRLTVL.

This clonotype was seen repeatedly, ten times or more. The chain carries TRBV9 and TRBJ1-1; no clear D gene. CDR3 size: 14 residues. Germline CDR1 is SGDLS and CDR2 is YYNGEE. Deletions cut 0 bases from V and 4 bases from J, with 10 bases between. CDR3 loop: CASSVEGSSTEAFF. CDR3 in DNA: TGTGCCAGCAGCGTAGAGGGCAGCTCCACTGAAGCTTTCTTT.

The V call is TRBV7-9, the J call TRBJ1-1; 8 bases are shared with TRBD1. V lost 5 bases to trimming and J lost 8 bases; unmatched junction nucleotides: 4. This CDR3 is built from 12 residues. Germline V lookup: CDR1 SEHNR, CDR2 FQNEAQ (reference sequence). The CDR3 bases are TGTGCCAGCAGCCTAAGGACAGGGGAAGCTTTCTTT. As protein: CASSLRTGEAFF.

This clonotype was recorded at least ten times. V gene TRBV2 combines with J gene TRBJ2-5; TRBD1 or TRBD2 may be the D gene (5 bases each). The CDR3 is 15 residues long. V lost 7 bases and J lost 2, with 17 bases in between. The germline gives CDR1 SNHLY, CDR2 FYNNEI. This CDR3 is CASKRDGLNQETQYF. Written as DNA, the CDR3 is TGTGCCAGCAAACGGGACGGGCTGAATCAAGAGACCCAGTACTTC.

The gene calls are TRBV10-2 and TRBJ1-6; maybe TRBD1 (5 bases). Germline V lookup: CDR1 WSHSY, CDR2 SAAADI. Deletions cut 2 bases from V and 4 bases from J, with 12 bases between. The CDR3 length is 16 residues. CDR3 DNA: TGCGCCAGCAGTGAGCCCCGGGACGGGTATAATTCACCCCTCCACTTT. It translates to CASSEPRDGYNSPLHF.

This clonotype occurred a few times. The CDR3 protein is CASSRTGGEKLFF. The CDR3 region has the DNA TGCGCCAGCAGCAGGACAGGCGGGGAAAAACTGTTTTTT. The chain carries TRBV5-1 and TRBJ1-4; 7 positions agree with TRBD1. This CDR3 spans 13 amino acids. From germline, CDR1 is SGHRS and CDR2 YFSETQ. The junction had 5 bases not matched to a gene; V was cut back by 4 bases and J by 8 bases.

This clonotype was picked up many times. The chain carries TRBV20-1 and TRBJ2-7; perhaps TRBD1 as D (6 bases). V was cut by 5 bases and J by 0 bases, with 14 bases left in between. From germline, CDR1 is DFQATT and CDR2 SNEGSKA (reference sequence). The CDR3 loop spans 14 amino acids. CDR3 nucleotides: TGCAGTGCTCCGGACAGCCTGAGCTCCTACGAGCAGTACTTC. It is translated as CSAPDSLSSYEQYF.

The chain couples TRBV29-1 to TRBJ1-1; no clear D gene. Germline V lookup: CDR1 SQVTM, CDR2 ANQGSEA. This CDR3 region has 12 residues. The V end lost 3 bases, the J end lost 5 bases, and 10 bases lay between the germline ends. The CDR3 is CSVDRGSTEAFF. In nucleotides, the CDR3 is TGCAGCGTTGACCGTGGGTCGACTGAAGCTTTCTTT.

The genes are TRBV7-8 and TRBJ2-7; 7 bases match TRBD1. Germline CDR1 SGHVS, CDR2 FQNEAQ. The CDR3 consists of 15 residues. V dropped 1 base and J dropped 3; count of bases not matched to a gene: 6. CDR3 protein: CASSLEWGTVYEQYF. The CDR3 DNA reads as TGTGCCAGCAGCTTAGAGTGGGGGACAGTCTACGAGCAGTACTTC.

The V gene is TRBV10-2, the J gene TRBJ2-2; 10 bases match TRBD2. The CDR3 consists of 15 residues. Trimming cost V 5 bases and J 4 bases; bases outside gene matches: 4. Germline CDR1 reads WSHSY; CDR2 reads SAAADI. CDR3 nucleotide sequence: TGCGCCAGCAGTCCAAGCGGGAGGGCCACCGGGGAGCTGTTTTTT. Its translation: CASSPSGRATGELFF.

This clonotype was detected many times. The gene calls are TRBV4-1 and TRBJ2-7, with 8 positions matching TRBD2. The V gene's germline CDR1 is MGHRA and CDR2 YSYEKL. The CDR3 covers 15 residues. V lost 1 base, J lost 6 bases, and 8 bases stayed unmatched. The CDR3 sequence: CASSQAPGGNFEQYF. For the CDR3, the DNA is TGCGCCAGCAGCCAAGCTCCGGGAGGGAACTTCGAGCAGTACTTC.

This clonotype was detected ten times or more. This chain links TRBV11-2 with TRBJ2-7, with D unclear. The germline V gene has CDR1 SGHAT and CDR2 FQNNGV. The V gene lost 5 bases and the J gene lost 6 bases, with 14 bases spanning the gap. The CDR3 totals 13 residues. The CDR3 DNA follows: TGTGCCAGCAGCGGTAACCTAGTCTGCGAGCAGTACTTC. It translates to CASSGNLVCEQYF.

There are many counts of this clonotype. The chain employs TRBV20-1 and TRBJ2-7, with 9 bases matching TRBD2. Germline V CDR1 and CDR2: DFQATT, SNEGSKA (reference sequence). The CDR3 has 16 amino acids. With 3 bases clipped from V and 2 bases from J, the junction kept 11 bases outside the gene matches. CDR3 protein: CSARMITSGLTYEQYF. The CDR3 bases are TGCAGTGCTAGGATGATTACTAGCGGGCTTACCTACGAGCAGTACTTC.

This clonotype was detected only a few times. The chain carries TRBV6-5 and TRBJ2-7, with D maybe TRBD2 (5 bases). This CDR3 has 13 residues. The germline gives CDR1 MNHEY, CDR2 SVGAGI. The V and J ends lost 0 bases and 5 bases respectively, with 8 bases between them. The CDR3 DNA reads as TGTGCCAGCAGTTACTCTCCACTAGACGAGCAGTACTTC. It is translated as CASSYSPLDEQYF.

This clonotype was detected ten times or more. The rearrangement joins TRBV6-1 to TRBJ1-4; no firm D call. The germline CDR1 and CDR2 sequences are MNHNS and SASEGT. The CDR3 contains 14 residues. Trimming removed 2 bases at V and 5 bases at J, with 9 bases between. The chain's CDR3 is CASSEFRLNEKLFF. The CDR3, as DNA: TGTGCCAGCAGTGAATTCAGACTCAATGAAAAACTGTTTTTT.

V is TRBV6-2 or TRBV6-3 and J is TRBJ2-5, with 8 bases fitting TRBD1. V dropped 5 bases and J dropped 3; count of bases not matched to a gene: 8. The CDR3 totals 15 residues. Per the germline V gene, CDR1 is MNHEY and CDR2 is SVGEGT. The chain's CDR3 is CASSKRTGSKETQYF. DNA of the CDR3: TGTGCCAGCAGTAAACGGACAGGGTCCAAAGAGACCCAGTACTTC.

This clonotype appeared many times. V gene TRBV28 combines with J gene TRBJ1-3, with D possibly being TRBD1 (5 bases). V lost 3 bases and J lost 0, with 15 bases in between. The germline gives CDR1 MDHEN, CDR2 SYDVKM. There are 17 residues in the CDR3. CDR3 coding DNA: TGTGCCAGCAGTTTGACAGACCTATTAAGCTCTGGAAACACCATATATTTT. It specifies CASSLTDLLSSGNTIYF.

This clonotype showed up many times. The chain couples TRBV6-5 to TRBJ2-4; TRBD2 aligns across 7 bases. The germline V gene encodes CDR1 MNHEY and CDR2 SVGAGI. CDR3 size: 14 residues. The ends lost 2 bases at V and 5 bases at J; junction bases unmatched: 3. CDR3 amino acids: CASSYRGRENIQYF. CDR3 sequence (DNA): TGTGCCAGCAGTTACAGAGGGAGGGAAAACATTCAGTACTTC.

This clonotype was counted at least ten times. CDR3 in amino acids: CASSTLSGLAGGRETQYF. DNA for the CDR3: TGTGCCAGCAGTACACTCAGCGGACTAGCGGGAGGTCGAGAGACCCAGTACTTC. The rearrangement links TRBV6-6 to TRBJ2-5; TRBD2 agrees at 14 bases. The V gene's germline CDR1 is MNHNY and CDR2 SVGAGI (reference sequence). The CDR3 extends over 18 amino acids. Unmatched junction bases numbered 12, after V lost 5 bases and J lost 4 bases.

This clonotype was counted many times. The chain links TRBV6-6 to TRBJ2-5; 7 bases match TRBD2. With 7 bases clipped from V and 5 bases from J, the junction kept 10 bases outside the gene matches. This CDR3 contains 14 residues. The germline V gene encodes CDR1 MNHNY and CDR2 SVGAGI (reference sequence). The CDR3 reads CASTLRGGDETQYF. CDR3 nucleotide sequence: TGTGCCAGCACCCTCCGTGGGGGGGATGAGACCCAGTACTTC.

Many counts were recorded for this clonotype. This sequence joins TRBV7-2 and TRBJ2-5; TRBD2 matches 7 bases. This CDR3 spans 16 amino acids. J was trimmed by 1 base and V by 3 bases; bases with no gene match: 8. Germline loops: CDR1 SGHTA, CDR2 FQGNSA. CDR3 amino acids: CASSFGRGRPQETQYF. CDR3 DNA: TGTGCCAGCAGCTTTGGGAGGGGACGGCCCCAAGAGACCCAGTACTTC.

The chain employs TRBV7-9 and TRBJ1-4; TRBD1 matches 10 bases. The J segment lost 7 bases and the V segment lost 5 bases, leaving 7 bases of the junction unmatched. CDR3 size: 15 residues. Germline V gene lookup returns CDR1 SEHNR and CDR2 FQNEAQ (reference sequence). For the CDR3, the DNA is TGTGCCAGCAGCCCCTCTAGGACAGGGGGTGAAAAACTGTTTTTT. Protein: CASSPSRTGGEKLFF.

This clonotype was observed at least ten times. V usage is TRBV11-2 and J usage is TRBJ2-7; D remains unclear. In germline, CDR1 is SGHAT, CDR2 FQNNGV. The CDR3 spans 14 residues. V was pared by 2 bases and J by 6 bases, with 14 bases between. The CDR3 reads CASSLRASYTEQYF. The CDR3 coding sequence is TGTGCCAGCAGCTTAAGAGCTTCCTACACCGAGCAGTACTTC.

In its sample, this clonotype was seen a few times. CDR3 coding DNA: TGTGCCAGCAGCCCCGCCAGCCGGGGGAGACTAGCGGGAGAACCCAGCTACAATGAGCAGTTCTTC. Residues: CASSPASRGRLAGEPSYNEQFF. The chain recombines TRBV27 with TRBJ2-1; 12 positions agree with TRBD2. V shed 6 bases, J shed 3 bases, and the junction held 24 bases outside the gene matches. The CDR3 contains 22 residues. Germline CDR1 reads MNHEY; CDR2 reads SMNVEV (reference sequence).